This entry lists 30 T cell receptor beta chains sequenced from one sample in a study of identical twins. One entry per CDR3 protein results from TCRdb running MiXCR on the 5' RACE reads. The sample has about 530,000 distinct CDR3 sequences, approximately 20% seen once. These same data were also listed under a study on yellow fever vaccine responses in identical twins.

Sequencing was performed on CD4+ T cells sorted from blood. These receptors came from a woman in her late teens or twenties in good health.

The CDR3: CASSLEEGGTGELFF. CDR3 DNA sequence: TGCGCCAGCAGCTTGGAAGAGGGTGGCACCGGGGAGCTGTTTTTT. V is TRBV5-1 and J is TRBJ2-2; tentative D call: TRBD2 (5 bases). Germline V gene lookup returns CDR1 SGHRS and CDR2 YFSETQ. V was clipped by 0 bases and J by 4 bases, with 10 bases between them. There are 15 residues in the CDR3.

The gene calls are TRBV6-2 or TRBV6-3 and TRBJ2-1, with TRBD1 matching 9 bases. CDR1 is MNHEY, CDR2 SVGEGT, per germline. The CDR3 consists of 17 residues. The trim removed 4 bases at V and 6 bases at J, leaving 13 bases unmatched. The CDR3 sequence: CASSSYTKQGARNEQFF. DNA of the CDR3: TGTGCCAGCAGTTCATACACAAAACAGGGGGCCCGCAATGAGCAGTTCTTC.

The chain couples TRBV20-1 to TRBJ2-2; D may correspond to TRBD1 or TRBD2 (5 bases each). The germline CDR1 and CDR2 sequences are DFQATT and SNEGSKA (reference sequence). V lost 6 bases and J lost 1, with 9 bases in between. This CDR3 comprises 13 residues. The CDR3, as DNA: TGCAGTGCGGGGACGGTGAACACCGGGGAGCTGTTTTTT. This codes for CSAGTVNTGELFF.

The rearrangement joins TRBV7-9 to TRBJ2-5; TRBD1 matches 7 bases. The junction had 5 bases not matched to a gene; V was cut back by 1 base and J by 0 bases. This CDR3 is built from 16 residues. The germline gives CDR1 SEHNR, CDR2 FQNEAQ (reference sequence). CDR3 residues: CASSLGQDRYQETQYF. The CDR3 DNA sequence: TGTGCCAGCAGCTTAGGGCAGGACAGGTACCAAGAGACCCAGTACTTC.

The V gene is TRBV12-3 or TRBV12-4, the J gene TRBJ1-3, with D possibly TRBD1 on 6 matching bases. The CDR3 consists of 15 residues. The ends were cut back, 5 bases at V and 0 bases at J, with 11 bases in the middle. CDR3 nucleotide sequence: TGTGCCAGCAGTCGACAGGCCCGCTCTGGAAACACCATATATTTT. It translates to CASSRQARSGNTIYF.

This clonotype came up a few times. The chain links TRBV5-6 to TRBJ1-6; 7 bases agree with TRBD1. The CDR3 extends over 14 amino acids. Germline V gene lookup returns CDR1 SGHDT and CDR2 YYEEEE. The ends lost 4 bases at V and 4 bases at J; junction bases unmatched: 2. The CDR3, as DNA: TGTGCCAGCAGCCGACAGGGTTATAATTCACCCCTCCACTTT. It translates to CASSRQGYNSPLHF.

The chain carries TRBV28 and TRBJ2-1; 10 bases agree with TRBD2. Per the germline V gene, CDR1 is MDHEN and CDR2 is SYDVKM. J gave up 2 bases and V 1 base, and 2 bases lay outside the gene matches. This CDR3 is built from 16 residues. The DNA of the CDR3 is TGTGCCAGCAGTTTATCAGCGGGGGGGCCCTACAATGAGCAGTTCTTC. Translating it yields CASSLSAGGPYNEQFF.

A word on this clonotype: Germline and junction disagree at one end, which may indicate a read error. CDR3 nucleotides: TGCGCAAGCAGCTTGGGAGGGGCGGAATACGAGCAGTACTTC. It encodes CASSLGGAEYEQYF. The genes are TRBV5-1 and TRBJ2-7; 7 positions agree with TRBD2. The CDR3 has 14 amino acids. CDR1 SGHRS and CDR2 YFSETQ come from the germline V gene.

The chain couples TRBV18 to TRBJ2-3; a possible D gene is TRBD1 (6 bases). Germline V gene sequence: CDR1 KGHSH, CDR2 LQKENI. The V and J ends lost 6 bases and 6 bases respectively, with 10 bases between them. This CDR3 has 12 amino acids. The CDR3 here is CASSDSQDTQYF. The CDR3 nucleotides are TGTGCCAGCTCGGACAGTCAGGATACGCAGTATTTT.

This chain connects TRBV29-1 to TRBJ2-5; 9 bases fit TRBD2. The length of the CDR3 is 15 residues. V gave up 7 bases and J gave up 5 bases; unmatched junction bases: 14. Germline lookup yields CDR1 SQVTM and CDR2 ANQGSEA. CDR3 DNA: TGCAGCGGAGGGAGGGGTAGCGGGGGTCGGGAGACCCAGTACTTC. Protein product: CSGGRGSGGRETQYF.

Only a few counts were recorded for this clonotype. The gene calls are TRBV12-3 or TRBV12-4 and TRBJ2-7; D remains unclear. The CDR3 sequence is 12 residues long. The V end was cut by 4 bases, the J end by 5 bases, with 9 bases between. CDR3 sequence reads: CASSSNPNEQYF. CDR3 bases: TGTGCCAGCAGTTCCAACCCAAACGAGCAGTACTTC.

This chain uses TRBV4-2 with TRBJ2-1; D remains ambiguous. V gave up 0 bases and J gave up 10 bases, with 13 bases separating them. Germline loops: CDR1 LGHNA, CDR2 YNFKEQ. The CDR3 extends over 14 amino acids. The CDR3 DNA reads as TGTGCCAGCAGCCAAGACAGGAGAGAGCCCGAGCAGTTCTTC. Its translation: CASSQDRREPEQFF.

The table lists this clonotype with a few counts. The gene calls are TRBV20-1 and TRBJ2-1; no definite D call. V was pared by 6 bases and J by 7 bases, with 7 bases between. The length of the CDR3 is 10 residues. The germline V gene encodes CDR1 DFQATT and CDR2 SNEGSKA (reference sequence). The CDR3 nucleotides read TGCAGTGCCCAGGAAAATGAGCAGTTCTTC. Translation gives CSAQENEQFF.

This clonotype was counted only a few times. The chain combines TRBV4-2 with TRBJ2-1; D uncertain. Germline V gene sequence: CDR1 LGHNA, CDR2 YNFKEQ. CDR3 length equals 13 residues. Trimming stripped 0 bases from V and 8 bases from J, with 8 bases between. This CDR3 reads CASSQDPDDEQFF. The CDR3 DNA reads TGTGCCAGCAGCCAAGACCCCGATGATGAGCAGTTCTTC.

In this sample, this clonotype turned up a few times. The chain has TRBV5-1 and TRBJ2-3; 8 bases map to TRBD2. The germline CDR1 and CDR2 sequences are SGHRS and YFSETQ. V lost 8 bases and J lost 5; bases outside the gene matches: 10. CDR3 length: 14 residues. CDR3 sequence (DNA): TGCGCCAGTAGTCCGGGGGGGGCCCAAGATACGCAGTATTTT. Its protein is CASSPGGAQDTQYF. Variable domain in full (rest from reference TRBV5-1 and TRBJ2-3): KAGVTQTPRYLIKTRGQQVTLSCSPISGHRSVSWYQQTPGQGLQFLFEYFSETQRNKGNFPGRFSGRQFSNSRSEMNVSTLELGDSALYLCASSPGGAQDTQYFGPGTRLTVL.

In this sample, this clonotype turned up a few times. The chain is built from TRBV7-2 and TRBJ2-2; 8 nucleotides match TRBD2. The CDR3 extends over 16 amino acids. Germline CDR1 is SGHTA and CDR2 is FQGNSA. J gave up 6 bases and V 1 base, and 7 bases lay outside the gene matches. The CDR3 region is CASSLGLAGLAGELFF. Here the CDR3 DNA reads TGTGCCAGCAGCTTAGGTTTAGCGGGACTCGCCGGGGAGCTGTTTTTT.

The chain uses TRBV10-3 and TRBJ2-1, with 9 bases matching TRBD2. Trimming took 3 bases from V and 7 from J; bases not matched to a gene: 4. This CDR3 has 14 amino acids. Germline-derived CDR1 and CDR2 are ENHRY and SYGVKD. The CDR3 region is CAISDLAGANEQFF. In DNA form, the CDR3 reads TGTGCCATCAGTGATTTAGCGGGAGCAAATGAGCAGTTCTTC.

The V gene is TRBV20-1, the J gene TRBJ2-6; perhaps TRBD1 as D (5 bases). The CDR3 is 16 amino acids. CDR1 DFQATT and CDR2 SNEGSKA come from the germline V gene (reference sequence). Trimming removed 3 bases from V and 2 bases from J, with 14 bases in between. The CDR3 loop reads CSASGRVKAGANVLTF. Written as DNA, the CDR3 is TGCAGTGCTAGTGGCAGGGTAAAGGCTGGGGCCAACGTCCTGACTTTC.

V is TRBV6-1 and J is TRBJ1-5, with D unresolved. This CDR3 is 13 amino acids long. CDR1 MNHNS and CDR2 SASEGT come from the germline V gene. V lost 3 bases to trimming and J lost 5 bases, with 8 bases between them. The DNA of the CDR3 is TGTGCCAGCAGTGACATCAGTGATCAGCCCCAGCATTTT. Translated: CASSDISDQPQHF.

This clonotype is a singleton in its sample. The V and J genes are TRBV15 and TRBJ2-1; maybe TRBD1 (6 bases). Germline V CDR1 and CDR2: LNHNV, YYDKDF (reference sequence). The ends were cut back, 0 bases at V and 12 bases at J, with 18 bases in the middle. CDR3 length: 15 amino acids. CDR3: CATSRDRGQNWGQFF. The DNA for the CDR3 is TGTGCCACCAGCAGAGATAGGGGACAAAATTGGGGGCAGTTCTTC.

There are a few counts of this clonotype. This chain joins TRBV6-2 or TRBV6-3 and TRBJ2-3; possible D gene TRBD2, 6 bases. The germline gives CDR1 MNHEY, CDR2 SVGEGT. This CDR3 has 17 amino acids. Trimming took off 4 bases at V and 2 bases at J, with 19 bases between the two ends. The CDR3 spells CASSSGGGARPTDTQYF. For the CDR3, the DNA is TGTGCCAGCAGTTCCGGGGGTGGCGCGCGTCCCACAGATACGCAGTATTTT.

This clonotype was recorded a few times. The J gene is TRBJ2-3, the V gene TRBV24-1, with a tentative D call TRBD1 (6 bases). The length of the CDR3 is 16 residues. V lost 0 bases, J lost 4 bases, and 13 bases lay in between. Per germline, CDR1 KGHDR and CDR2 SFDVKD. The CDR3 is CATSDLYRDRPDTQYF. The CDR3 DNA reads as TGTGCCACCAGTGATTTGTACAGGGATCGCCCAGATACGCAGTATTTT.

The gene calls are TRBV7-2 and TRBJ2-3; D assignment may be TRBD1 or TRBD2 (5 bases each). This CDR3 spans 15 amino acids. Per germline, CDR1 SGHTA and CDR2 FQGNSA. The V end lost 1 base, the J end lost 2 bases, and 10 bases lay between the germline ends. Written as DNA, the CDR3 is TGTGCCAGCAGCTTAGGTCCGGGGCTCACAGATACGCAGTATTTT. Its protein is CASSLGPGLTDTQYF. Full variable domain (rest looked up from reference TRBV7-2 and TRBJ2-3): GAGVSQSPSNKVTEKGKDVELRCDPISGHTALYWYRQSLGQGLEFLIYFQGNSAPDKSGLPSDRFSAERTGGSVSTLTIQRTQQEDSAVYLCASSLGPGLTDTQYFGPGTRLTVL.

In its sample, this clonotype was seen once. Mismatch with germline at one junction end may stem from a read error. The chain is built from TRBV5-1 and TRBJ2-3; possible D gene TRBD2, 7 bases. Germline V CDR1 and CDR2: SGHRS, YFSETQ. The CDR3 runs to 14 residues. DNA for the CDR3: TGCGACAGCAGCCCGGGGGGCCCCACAGATACGCAGTATTTT. Its translation is CDSSPGGPTDTQYF.

This clonotype was counted between two and nine times. The chain couples TRBV28 to TRBJ2-1; the match to TRBD1 covers 8 bases. V was clipped by 5 bases and J by 1 base; unmatched bases: 4. The CDR3 is 15 amino acids. Germline V lookup: CDR1 MDHEN, CDR2 SYDVKM. As DNA, the CDR3 is TGTGCCAGCAGTCCCCACAGGGGGTCCTACAATGAGCAGTTCTTC. Amino acids: CASSPHRGSYNEQFF.

This clonotype was counted only a few times. CDR3: CASSAPLRLAGGGEQYF. The CDR3 region has the DNA TGTGCCAGCAGCGCCCCCCTGAGGCTAGCGGGAGGGGGCGAGCAGTACTTC. This sequence joins TRBV2 and TRBJ2-7; 12 bases fit TRBD2. The germline V gene encodes CDR1 SNHLY and CDR2 FYNNEI. The CDR3 runs to 17 residues. V trimming: 6 bases; J trimming: 6 bases; junction bases outside the gene matches: 15. Supplemented by reference TRBV2 and TRBJ2-7, the full variable domain reads EPEVTQTPSHQVTQMGQEVILRCVPISNHLYFYWYRQILGQKVEFLVSFYNNEISEKSEIFDDQFSVERPDGSNFTLKIRSTKLEDSAMYFCASSAPLRLAGGGEQYFGPGTRLTVT.

This clonotype has just a few counts. J is TRBJ2-4 and V is TRBV5-4; D may be TRBD2 (6 bases). The CDR3 loop spans 15 amino acids. Deletions cut 3 bases from V and 5 bases from J, with 15 bases between. The germline CDR1 and CDR2 sequences are SGHNT and YYREEE (reference sequence). CDR3 loop: CASSWGPGGENIQYF. The CDR3 bases are TGTGCCAGCAGCTGGGGACCCGGCGGGGAAAACATTCAGTACTTC.

This chain links TRBV5-4 with TRBJ2-3; tentatively, D is TRBD1 or TRBD2 (5 bases each). The CDR3 spans 13 residues. Trimming cost V 2 bases and J 9 bases, with 13 bases left between them. From germline, CDR1 is SGHNT and CDR2 YYREEE (reference sequence). CDR3 sequence: CASSFPGSGTQYF. CDR3 nucleotide sequence: TGTGCCAGCAGCTTCCCAGGGTCGGGGACGCAGTATTTT.

The V call is TRBV29-1, the J call TRBJ2-5; 8 bases match TRBD1. Germline assignment: CDR1 SQVTM and CDR2 ANQGSEA. The trim removed 4 bases at V and 4 bases at J, leaving 8 bases unmatched. The CDR3 is 14 residues long. CDR3 in amino acids: CSVVTGAIGETQYF. For the CDR3, the DNA is TGCAGCGTTGTGACAGGGGCAATCGGAGAGACCCAGTACTTC.

This chain uses TRBV3-1 with TRBJ1-6; 8 positions agree with TRBD1. Germline-derived CDR1 and CDR2 are LGHDT and YNNKEL (reference sequence). This CDR3 has 15 amino acids. Trimming cost V 0 bases and J 9 bases; bases outside gene matches: 4. CDR3 bases: TGTGCCAGCAGCCAAGAATCAGGGGGCGGTTCACCCCTCCACTTT. Amino acid sequence: CASSQESGGGSPLHF. Full variable domain (rest looked up from reference TRBV3-1 and TRBJ1-6): DTAVSQTPKYLVTQMGNDKSIKCEQNLGHDTMYWYKQDSKKFLKIMFSYNNKELIINETVPNRFSPKSPDKAHLNLHINSLELGDSAVYFCASSQESGGGSPLHFGNGTRLTVT.